The rows below give T cell receptor beta chains drawn from one sample of a study of blood T cell repertoires in COVID-19. Sequencing used immunoSEQ multiplex PCR; TCRdb keeps in-frame clones, though not all of them. The data show 200,000 to 300,000 clones, with over 80% seen just once and over 3.5% held by the top ten. The sequenced sample was peripheral blood. These receptors were collected from a woman between 40 and 50 years old with acute or convalescent COVID-19. Both conserved end residues are part of each CDR3. A D gene is named only where the DNA matches it firmly. Rows may omit the clone size; those that give it use once, few, many or a size class.

abundance	v_gene	d_gene	j_gene	CDR3nt	CDR3aa
.	TRBV29-1	TRBD1	TRBJ1-5	TGCAGCGTTGGACAGGGACATCAGCCCCAGCATTTT	CSVGQGHQPQHF
once	TRBV6-5	.	TRBJ2-3	TGTGCCAGCAAACCTAGCGTCCATAGCACAGATACGCAGTATTTT	CASKPSVHSTDTQYF
.	TRBV6-6	TRBD2	TRBJ2-2	TGTGCCAGCAGTTCAGCGGGGGGCCTGACCGGGGAGCTGTTTTTT	CASSSAGGLTGELFF
.	TRBV20-1	.	TRBJ1-1	TGCAGTGCTAGTCGGCGGGCTTTGAACACTGAAGCTTTCTTT	CSASRRALNTEAFF
.	TRBV25-1	TRBD1	TRBJ1-4	TGTGCCAGCAGTTTCACAGGGGGCGGGGAAAAACTGTTTTTT	CASSFTGGGEKLFF
.	TRBV24-1	.	TRBJ2-1	TGTGCCACCAGTAACCAGCGGGTAGGGGCGGTTGCGGGCTCCTACAATGAGCAGTTCTTC	CATSNQRVGAVAGSYNEQFF
.	TRBV25-1	.	TRBJ1-2	TGTGCCAGCAGTGACGGACTCTATGGCTACACCTTC	CASSDGLYGYTF
.	TRBV5-1	.	TRBJ2-1	TGCGCCAGCAGCCCTACGCGGGGCTCCAATGAGCAGTTCTTC	CASSPTRGSNEQFF
.	TRBV10-3	TRBD1	TRBJ2-1	TGTGCCATCAGGGGGAACAGGGGGAACTACAATGAGCAGTTCTTC	CAIRGNRGNYNEQFF
.	TRBV2	.	TRBJ1-5	TGTGCCAGCACCCGGACAGACAATCAGCCCCAGCATTTT	CASTRTDNQPQHF
.	TRBV20-1	.	TRBJ1-1	TGCAGTGCCGCATCGAGAGGGGAAGCTTTCTTT	CSAASRGEAFF
.	TRBV6-5	.	TRBJ2-5	TGTGCCAGCAGTTCTACCCTACTAAACCAAGAGACCCAGTACTTC	CASSSTLLNQETQYF
.	TRBV18	TRBD1	TRBJ2-2	TGTGCCAGCTCACCACGACAGGGGATCGGGGAGCTGTTTTTT	CASSPRQGIGELFF
.	TRBV19	.	TRBJ2-2	TGTGCCACCCGAGCCGGGGAGCTGTTTTTT	CATRAGELFF
.	TRBV30	.	TRBJ1-4	TGTGCCTGGGACCAAGGGGGATTTGGGGAAAAACTGTTTTTT	CAWDQGGFGEKLFF
.	TRBV12-3/TRBV12-4	.	TRBJ1-2	TGTGCCAGCAGTTTAACTCGGGGCTATGGCTACACCTTC	CASSLTRGYGYTF
.	TRBV9	TRBD1	TRBJ2-5	TGTGCCAGCAGCCGGGGACAGGGGATTGGGCAAGAGACCCAGTACTTC	CASSRGQGIGQETQYF
.	TRBV29-1	.	TRBJ1-2	TGCAGCGTTGAACAGGGAGGGAGTCCCTATGGCTACACCTTC	CSVEQGGSPYGYTF
.	TRBV7-2	.	TRBJ2-1	TGTGCCAGCAGACCCGGGTCCACGGATGAGCAGTTCTTC	CASRPGSTDEQFF
.	TRBV2	TRBD1	TRBJ1-5	TGTGCCAGCAGTGAAACAGGGGCTCAGCCCCAGCATTTT	CASSETGAQPQHF
.	TRBV12-3/TRBV12-4	.	TRBJ2-3	TGTGCCAGCAGTTTATTCTCCGGGGATACGCAGTATTTT	CASSLFSGDTQYF
.	TRBV6-5	.	TRBJ2-2	TGTGCCAGCAGTCCTCCCCAGGGGGAGCTGTTTTTT	CASSPPQGELFF